This T cell receptor beta chain was sequenced during a study of graft-versus-host responses after intestinal transplantation. This CDR3 spans 14 amino acids. V shed 1 base and J shed 7 bases, with 12 bases lying between them. Germline CDR1 reads SGHNT; CDR2 reads YYREEE (reference sequence). Clones were read by immunoSEQ multiplex PCR, and TCRdb kept only the in-frame ones, dropping some. Among 43,000 or so clones listed, approximately 94% were seen once. The sequence derives from a human patient who received an intestinal transplant, so some T cells may come from the graft donor. V is TRBV5-4 and J is TRBJ2-1; possible D gene TRBD2, 5 bases. Sequences were derived from PBMCs, sampled around 48 weeks after intestinal transplant. CDR3 sequence reads: CASSLPEERNEQFF. The CDR3 nucleotides are TGTGCCAGCAGCTTGCCGGAGGAGCGGAATGAGCAGTTCTTC.